A single TCR beta chain is shown here with its context. Its antigen is not known. The sample is drawn from a study of post-analysis software for immune sequencing data. Study context: The courses of disease that were included comprised relapsing-remitting, secondary progressive and progressive-relapsing multiple sclerosis. Regarding the study as a whole: There were roughly five TRBV segments more frequent in patients than controls, and TRBV5-6, TRBV5-1 and TRBV20-1 were among them. F measure clustering grouped samples strongly by preparation batch.

V lost 8 bases, J lost 4 bases, and 6 bases stayed unmatched. CDR1 is SGHRS, CDR2 YFSETQ, per germline. CDR3 length: 13 amino acids. Unique molecular identifiers were carried by the TCR beta cDNA libraries. T cells numbering roughly 0.85 to 11 million yielded about 500,000 cDNA molecules. TCRdb used MiXCR to reprocess the PCR reads, holding one entry per CDR3 protein. This sample has approximately 690,000 distinct CDR3 sequences, with around 64% found just once. The sequence was collected from a girl aged 2-15 years with multiple sclerosis. The gene calls are TRBV5-1 and TRBJ1-1; TRBD1 agrees at 9 bases. Material for sequencing was blood. CDR3 loop: CASTQGASTEAFF. The CDR3 DNA sequence: TGCGCCAGTACACAGGGGGCAAGCACTGAAGCTTTCTTT.